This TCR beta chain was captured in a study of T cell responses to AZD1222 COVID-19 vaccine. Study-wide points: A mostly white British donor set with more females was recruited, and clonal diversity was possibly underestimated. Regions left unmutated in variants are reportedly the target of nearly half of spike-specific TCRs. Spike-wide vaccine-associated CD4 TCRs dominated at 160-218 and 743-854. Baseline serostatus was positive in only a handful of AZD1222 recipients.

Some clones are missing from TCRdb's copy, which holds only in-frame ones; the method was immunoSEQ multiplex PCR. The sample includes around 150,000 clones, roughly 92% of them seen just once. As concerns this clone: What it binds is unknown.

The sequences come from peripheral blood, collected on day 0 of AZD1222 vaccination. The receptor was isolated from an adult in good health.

The CDR3 nucleotides are TGTGCCAGCAGGACAGGGGCTTCGGGGGAGCAGTACTTC. Translated, it gives CASRTGASGEQYF. V gene TRBV27 combines with J gene TRBJ2-7; 8 bases agree with TRBD1. The CDR3 is 13 residues long. The trim removed 6 bases at V and 7 bases at J, leaving 8 bases unmatched. CDR1 is MNHEY and CDR2 is SMNVEV in the germline V gene (reference sequence).